The 29 T cell receptor beta chains given below trace back to one sample, sequenced in a study of blood T cell repertoires in COVID-19. Clones were sequenced by immunoSEQ multiplex PCR, and TCRdb holds only the in-frame ones, with some missing. The table has about 230,000 clones, around four fifths seen once; the top ten hold 2.5% to 3%. The specimen was peripheral blood. All receptors come from a woman between 65 and 79 years old with active or convalescent COVID-19.

V and J are TRBV4-2 and TRBJ2-1; 10 bases align to TRBD1. J gave up 8 bases and V 5 bases, and 6 bases lay outside the gene matches. CDR3 length equals 14 residues. CDR1 is LGHNA and CDR2 is YNFKEQ in the germline V gene. The CDR3 bases are TGTGCCAGCAGCGCCCGGGACAGGGGAGATGAGCAGTTCTTC. Protein product: CASSARDRGDEQFF.

The gene calls are TRBV4-1 and TRBJ2-7; 10 nucleotides align to TRBD2. Germline V gives CDR1 MGHRA, CDR2 YSYEKL. This CDR3 has 15 amino acids. J lost 5 bases, V lost 0 bases, and 4 bases had no gene match. CDR3 nucleotides: TGCGCCAGCAGCCAAGATTCTAGCGGGAGAGACGAGCAGTACTTC. It yields the protein CASSQDSSGRDEQYF.

The chain combines TRBV28 with TRBJ1-2; 7 nucleotides agree with TRBD1. CDR3 length: 13 residues. The V gene's germline CDR1 is MDHEN and CDR2 SYDVKM. J lost 2 bases, V lost 5 bases, and 2 bases had no gene match. The CDR3 region is CASSQQGNYGYTF. CDR3 nucleotide sequence: TGTGCCAGCAGTCAACAGGGGAACTATGGCTACACCTTC.

The chain recombines TRBV5-6 with TRBJ1-1, with D perhaps TRBD1 (5 bases). The V end lost 0 bases, the J end lost 8 bases, and 11 bases lay between the germline ends. CDR1 and CDR2 from the germline V gene are SGHDT and YYEEEE. The CDR3 sequence is 13 residues long. The CDR3 DNA follows: TGTGCCAGCAGCTTGGTCAGCGGGGGAGAAGCTTTCTTT. Translating gives CASSLVSGGEAFF.

This chain connects TRBV1 to TRBJ2-3; the table's TRBD2 call for D was not verified on the DNA. TRBV1 counts as a pseudogene. The CDR3 is 13 amino acids. The CDR3, as DNA: TGCACCAGCAGCCAGGCTACTAGAGATACGCAGTATTTT. The encoded protein is CTSSQATRDTQYF.

A word on this clone: This CDR3 is also generated by other DNA sequences in the sample. The chain has TRBV5-4 and TRBJ1-6; maybe TRBD1 (6 bases). This CDR3 comprises 14 residues. The V and J ends lost 1 base and 7 bases respectively, with 9 bases between them. Germline V CDR1 and CDR2: SGHNT, YYREEE (reference sequence). CDR3 sequence: CASSLTGTNSPLHF. The CDR3 DNA follows: TGTGCCAGCAGCTTGACAGGGACCAATTCACCCCTCCACTTT.

CDR3 region: CASSSQSTGTGTNEQYF. Written as DNA, the CDR3 is TGTGCCAGCAGCTCCCAATCAACCGGGACAGGGACTAACGAGCAGTACTTC. This chain links TRBV7-8 with TRBJ2-7; 9 positions agree with TRBD1. CDR3 length: 17 amino acids. The V gene's germline CDR1 is SGHVS and CDR2 FQNEAQ. Losses at the gene ends were 4 bases for V and 5 bases for J; bases not matched to a gene: 15.

The CDR3: CASRRLPIYGTNEKLFF. CDR3 DNA: TGTGCCAGCAGGAGACTCCCAATTTACGGTACTAATGAAAAACTGTTTTTT. This sequence joins TRBV27 and TRBJ1-4; D is ambiguous. V gave up 6 bases and J gave up 2 bases, with 19 bases separating them. This CDR3 is built from 17 residues. In germline, CDR1 is MNHEY, CDR2 SMNVEV (reference sequence).

The rearrangement joins TRBV6-4 to TRBJ2-2, with 7 positions matching TRBD2. Germline trimming cut 5 bases from V and 3 bases from J; bases unmatched to any gene: 3. There are 14 residues in the CDR3. The germline V gene encodes CDR1 MRHNA and CDR2 SNTAGT. CDR3 DNA sequence: TGTGCCAGCAGTCCGCGGGAGTACACCGGGGAGCTGTTTTTT. It yields the protein CASSPREYTGELFF.

This chain joins TRBV7-9 and TRBJ1-1; D is unclear. V dropped 3 bases and J dropped 0 bases, with 8 bases sitting between them. This CDR3 region has 14 residues. Per the germline V gene, CDR1 is SEHNR and CDR2 is FQNEAQ (reference sequence). The CDR3: CASSLQALNTEAFF. CDR3 bases: TGTGCCAGCAGCTTGCAGGCCCTGAACACTGAAGCTTTCTTT.

The sample holds one count of this clone. The chain couples TRBV3-1 (or the pseudogene TRBV3-2) to TRBJ1-1, with D perhaps TRBD1 (6 bases). The germline V gene has CDR1 LGHDT and CDR2 YNNKEL (reference sequence). CDR3 length equals 12 residues. V lost 4 bases and J lost 5, with 8 bases in between. The CDR3 DNA follows: TGTGCCAGCAGCCGGCAGGGGACTGAAGCTTTCTTT. It codes for CASSRQGTEAFF.

The chain combines TRBV6-2 or TRBV6-3 with TRBJ1-1, with D unresolved. Germline V gene lookup returns CDR1 MNHEY and CDR2 SVGEGT. This CDR3 comprises 12 residues. V lost 4 bases to trimming and J lost 2 bases, with 5 bases between them. CDR3 bases: TGTGCCAGCAGTTTCTTCAACACTGAAGCTTTCTTT. Protein: CASSFFNTEAFF.

This sequence joins TRBV5-4 and TRBJ1-4, with 8 bases lining up with TRBD1. V lost 5 bases and J lost 5; bases outside the gene matches: 11. The CDR3 totals 16 residues. Germline lookup yields CDR1 SGHNT and CDR2 YYREEE (reference sequence). Here the CDR3 reads CASRQGGTGHNEKLFF. For the CDR3, the DNA is TGTGCCAGCAGGCAGGGTGGGACAGGCCACAATGAAAAACTGTTTTTT.

V gene TRBV10-3 combines with J gene TRBJ1-1; D call uncertain. The CDR3 contains 12 residues. V dropped 6 bases and J dropped 10 bases, with 15 bases sitting between them. Germline V CDR1 and CDR2: ENHRY, SYGVKD. The CDR3 DNA reads TGTGCCATCAGGGATTTATCGGAGCGAGCTTTCTTT. Its translation: CAIRDLSERAFF.

The chain employs TRBV29-1 and TRBJ1-2, with D possibly matching TRBD1 (6 bases). V was shortened by 3 bases and J by 7 bases, with 9 bases between the two germline ends. Germline V gives CDR1 SQVTM, CDR2 ANQGSEA. The CDR3 has 11 amino acids. The CDR3 DNA sequence: TGCAGCGTTGACCCAGGGGCTGGCTACACCTTC. It translates to CSVDPGAGYTF.

The J gene is TRBJ2-7, the V gene TRBV20-1, with TRBD2 as a possible D gene (6 bases). The V gene lost 7 bases and the J gene lost 5 bases, with 12 bases spanning the gap. The CDR3 covers 11 residues. The V gene's germline CDR1 is DFQATT and CDR2 SNEGSKA (reference sequence). For the CDR3, the DNA is TGCAGTGTAGCTAGCGCCCACGAGCAGTACTTC. Translated, it gives CSVASAHEQYF.

J is TRBJ1-2 and V is TRBV18, with TRBD1 matching 8 bases. CDR3 length: 13 amino acids. Germline V CDR1 and CDR2: KGHSH, LQKENI. The J segment lost 5 bases and the V segment lost 6 bases, leaving 5 bases of the junction unmatched. The CDR3 sequence: CASSEDRVYGYTF. CDR3 nucleotide sequence: TGTGCCAGCTCGGAGGACAGGGTTTATGGCTACACCTTC.

DNA of the CDR3: TGTGCCAGCTCGAGGGCCGAAGCTTTCTTT. As protein: CASSRAEAFF. This sequence joins TRBV6-5 and TRBJ1-1; D not resolved. V was cut by 8 bases and J by 8 bases, with 9 bases left in between. The CDR3 is 10 residues long. The germline gives CDR1 MNHEY, CDR2 SVGAGI.

The V gene is TRBV11-2, the J gene TRBJ1-5; D is uncertain. Trimming took off 4 bases at V and 5 bases at J, with 9 bases between the two ends. The CDR3 consists of 13 residues. The germline gives CDR1 SGHAT, CDR2 FQNNGV. The CDR3: CASSWERDQPQHF. In nucleotides, the CDR3 is TGTGCCAGCAGCTGGGAGAGGGATCAGCCCCAGCATTTT.

The chain links TRBV7-9 to TRBJ2-1; TRBD2 is a possible D gene (7 bases). The germline V and J ends were trimmed by 5 bases and 6 bases, with 23 bases remaining between them. Germline loops: CDR1 SEHNR, CDR2 FQNEAQ (reference sequence). CDR3 length: 17 residues. CDR3: CASSRGAGARLSNEQFF. CDR3 nucleotide sequence: TGTGCCAGCAGCCGGGGGGCGGGGGCTAGACTGTCCAATGAGCAGTTCTTC.

This chain links TRBV5-8 with TRBJ2-7; D ambiguous. The V gene's germline CDR1 is SGHTS and CDR2 YDEGEE. Trimming left V 4 bases short and J 1 base short, with 9 bases between. The CDR3 totals 13 residues. As DNA, the CDR3 is TGTGCCAGCAGCCCCGGGTCTTCCTACGAGCAGTACTTC. Translated, it gives CASSPGSSYEQYF.

The chain uses TRBV6-2 or TRBV6-3 and TRBJ2-1; maybe TRBD2 (6 bases). The CDR3 sequence is 12 residues long. In germline, CDR1 is MNHEY, CDR2 SVGEGT. Trimming pared 4 bases from V and 9 bases from J, leaving 10 bases between. Written as DNA, the CDR3 is TGTGCCAGCAGTTCCCGAGCGGGTGAGCAGTTCTTC. It translates to CASSSRAGEQFF.

The V gene is TRBV10-3, the J gene TRBJ2-5; 11 positions match TRBD2. The ends lost 6 bases at V and 3 bases at J; junction bases unmatched: 3. The CDR3 is 14 amino acids. In germline, CDR1 is ENHRY, CDR2 SYGVKD. Here the CDR3 reads CAISELAGEETQYF. The CDR3 DNA is TGTGCCATCAGCGAACTAGCGGGAGAAGAGACCCAGTACTTC.

There are a few counts of this clone. This rearrangement joins TRBV19 to TRBJ1-4; TRBD1 aligns across 7 bases. This CDR3 comprises 13 residues. Germline loops: CDR1 LNHDA, CDR2 SQIVND (reference sequence). With 5 bases clipped from V and 6 bases from J, the junction kept 3 bases outside the gene matches. The DNA for the CDR3 is TGTGCCAGTAGTGTGACAGGGTATGAAAAACTGTTTTTT. This sequence encodes CASSVTGYEKLFF.

The CDR3 DNA reads as TGTGCCAGCAGCCCCGATAATCCAGGGACCTACGAGCAGTACTTC. Its protein product is CASSPDNPGTYEQYF. The genes are TRBV7-9 and TRBJ2-7; tentatively, D is TRBD1 (5 bases). This CDR3 comprises 15 residues. V shed 5 bases and J shed 2 bases, with 16 bases lying between them. In germline, CDR1 is SEHNR, CDR2 FQNEAQ (reference sequence).

This chain links TRBV5-1 with TRBJ2-1, with 10 bases matching TRBD2. The junction had 3 bases not matched to a gene; V was cut back by 3 bases and J by 3 bases. This CDR3 contains 15 residues. In germline, CDR1 is SGHRS, CDR2 YFSETQ. The CDR3 DNA is TGCGCCAGCAGCTGGGGACTAGCGAACTACAATGAGCAGTTCTTC. Translating gives CASSWGLANYNEQFF.

This clone was counted a few times. The rearrangement joins TRBV10-3 to TRBJ2-7; possibly TRBD1 for D (5 bases). V was trimmed by 6 bases and J by 6 bases, leaving 18 bases between them. Looked up from germline, CDR1 is ENHRY and CDR2 is SYGVKD. CDR3 length equals 14 residues. The CDR3 DNA follows: TGTGCCATCAGCACACAGTCAGGGTCGGGCGAGCAGTACTTC. Its translation: CAISTQSGSGEQYF.

A single count supports this clone. The chain combines TRBV3-1 (or the pseudogene TRBV3-2) with TRBJ1-1, with TRBD1 identical over 9 bases. Per germline, CDR1 LGHDT and CDR2 YNNKEL (reference sequence). The CDR3 covers 14 residues. V dropped 1 base and J dropped 3; count of bases not matched to a gene: 0. CDR3 nucleotides: TGTGCCAGCAGCCAAGGGGACAGGGACACTGAAGCTTTCTTT. Translation: CASSQGDRDTEAFF.

The chain uses TRBV28 and TRBJ1-2, with TRBD1 matching over 10 bases. J was trimmed by 7 bases and V by 5 bases; bases with no gene match: 10. The CDR3 contains 15 residues. CDR1 is MDHEN and CDR2 is SYDVKM in the germline V gene. The DNA of the CDR3 is TGTGCCAGCAGTCAATCTTGGACAGGGGGGATTGGCTACACCTTC. Its protein is CASSQSWTGGIGYTF.